This T cell receptor (beta chain) was sequenced during a study of T cell clonality in common variable immunodeficiency. Points from the study as a whole: Reportedly, TCR beta sequences from common variable immunodeficiency showed fewer deletions and N-nucleotide insertions. CVID subjects had higher TCRbeta clonality than healthy controls, most marked in about a third.

Heparinized whole blood, about 4.5 to 9 ml, came from each donor. Sequencing used immunoSEQ multiplex PCR; TCRdb keeps in-frame clones, though not all of them. The data show about 52,000 clones, with none appearing a single time. The CDR3 spans 13 residues. Trimming took off 3 bases at V and 4 bases at J, with 9 bases between the two ends. Per germline, CDR1 KGHSH and CDR2 LQKENI. This clone was detected ten times or more. Its antigen remains unknown. Coverage ceases 3 residues before the CDR3 finishes, and the germline J gene fills in the end. The receptor comes from a person between 18 and 75 years old in good health. Sequenced material: peripheral blood mononuclear cells. The chain links TRBV18 to TRBJ1-2; perhaps TRBD1 as D (6 bases). Here the CDR3 reads CASSPSDSYGYTF. The sequenced part of the CDR3 DNA is TGTGCCAGCTCACCTTCGGACAGCTATGGC.